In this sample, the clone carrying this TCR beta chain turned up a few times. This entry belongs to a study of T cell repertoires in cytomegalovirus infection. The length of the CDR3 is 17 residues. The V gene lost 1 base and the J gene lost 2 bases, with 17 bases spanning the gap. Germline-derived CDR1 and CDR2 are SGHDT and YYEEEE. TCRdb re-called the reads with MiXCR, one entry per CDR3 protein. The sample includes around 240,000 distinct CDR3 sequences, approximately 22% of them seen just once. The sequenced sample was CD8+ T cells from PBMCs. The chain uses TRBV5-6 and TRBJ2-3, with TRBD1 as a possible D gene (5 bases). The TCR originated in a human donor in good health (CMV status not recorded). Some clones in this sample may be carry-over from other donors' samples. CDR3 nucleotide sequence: TGTGCCAGCAGCTTGCCCTCCGAGCAGGGATTCACAGATACGCAGTATTTT. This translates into CASSLPSEQGFTDTQYF.